This T cell receptor beta chain was recovered during a study of blood T cell repertoires in COVID-19. TCRdb keeps only in-frame clones here, not all; method: immunoSEQ multiplex PCR. The table includes roughly 170,000 clones, more than 75% detected once. One Seattle source followed patients from active infection through their disease course. The source of this sequence is a woman in her 70s with COVID-19, enrolled during active disease. The sequencing input was peripheral blood.

The CDR3 sequence: CASSSINRGPAFF. CDR3 nucleotides: TGTGCCAGCAGCTCAATCAACAGGGGGCCAGCTTTCTTT. The rearrangement uses TRBV5-6 and TRBJ1-1; TRBD1 agrees at 9 bases. This CDR3 has 13 amino acids. V dropped 3 bases and J dropped 10; count of bases not matched to a gene: 7. Germline-derived CDR1 and CDR2 are SGHDT and YYEEEE.